A selection of T cell receptor beta chains follows, all from one sample in a study of cytomegalovirus exposure and HLA in healthy donors. Generated by immunoSEQ multiplex PCR, the TCRdb table keeps only in-frame clones and is missing some. The sample lists about 77,000 clones, more than 60% occurring once. The sample comprised PBMCs. These receptor sequences come from a man between 35 and 55 years old in good health and CMV-seronegative. The CDR3 runs from the conserved cysteine through the conserved F or W. The order of the fields is J gene, clone size, V gene, CDR3 protein. Rows may omit the clone size; those that give it use once, few, many or a size class.

J: TRBJ2-3; size: -; V: TRBV28; CDR3: CASSLFPGSTDTQYF
J: TRBJ2-2; size: few; V: TRBV11-2; CDR3: CASSPPLSGRELFF
J: TRBJ1-1; size: -; V: TRBV10-3; CDR3: CAISESRGNTEAFF
J: TRBJ2-1; size: -; V: TRBV5-1; CDR3: CASSLPGGNGGEQFF
J: TRBJ1-4; size: -; V: TRBV19; CDR3: CASSIDRVTGDEKLFF
J: TRBJ2-3; size: -; V: TRBV7-8; CDR3: CASSLEGTSGRADTQYF
J: TRBJ2-7; size: -; V: TRBV11-2; CDR3: CASSSSRVYEQYF
J: TRBJ1-5; size: -; V: TRBV29-1; CDR3: CSVAGTDPNQPQHF
J: TRBJ2-7; size: -; V: TRBV19; CDR3: CASSIVSGQGPTYEQYF
J: TRBJ1-1; size: -; V: TRBV2; CDR3: CASGKDRVNTEAFF
J: TRBJ2-6; size: -; V: TRBV6-1; CDR3: CASSQAAGNSGANVLTF
J: TRBJ2-1; size: few; V: TRBV29-1; CDR3: CSVGGQGFNEQFF
J: -; size: once; V: TRBV2; CDR3: CASVKVSSLEQYF
J: TRBJ2-3; size: -; V: TRBV7-7; CDR3: CASSLGLAGSTDTQYF
J: TRBJ2-4; size: -; V: TRBV5-6; CDR3: CASSREGNSQYF
J: TRBJ1-2; size: -; V: TRBV2; CDR3: CASSEEEGTNYGYTF
J: TRBJ1-1; size: -; V: TRBV29-1; CDR3: CSFAPGQNTEAFF
J: TRBJ1-5; size: -; V: TRBV28; CDR3: CASKRRSNQPQHF
J: TRBJ1-1; size: -; V: TRBV7-3; CDR3: CASSLTGGDTEAFF
J: TRBJ2-5; size: -; V: TRBV4-1; CDR3: CASTNGGGGPSETQYF
J: TRBJ1-1; size: -; V: TRBV7-9; CDR3: CSSSSGGVVPAFF
J: TRBJ1-2; size: -; V: TRBV7-9; CDR3: CASSLSNTGDYTF
J: TRBJ2-2; size: -; V: TRBV7-2; CDR3: CASSLAIGEVGGELFF
J: TRBJ1-5; size: -; V: TRBV6-5; CDR3: CASSYTNTNQPQHF
J: TRBJ2-7; size: few; V: TRBV6-5; CDR3: CASSPRTSGSSEQYF
J: TRBJ1-1; size: -; V: TRBV29-1; CDR3: CSVEVRENTEAFF
J: TRBJ2-1; size: -; V: TRBV7-9; CDR3: CSSSLLAGLHNEQFF
J: TRBJ2-1; size: few; V: TRBV12-5; CDR3: CASGLRTGRGEQFF
J: TRBJ2-3; size: -; V: TRBV5-1; CDR3: CASSQDIAGVTDTQYF
J: TRBJ1-5; size: once; V: TRBV6-6; CDR3: CASRTDRDNQPQHF
J: TRBJ2-7; size: few; V: TRBV25-1; CDR3: CASGIAGKFEQYF
J: TRBJ2-7; size: -; V: TRBV2; CDR3: CASFRDRPYEQYF
J: TRBJ2-5; size: -; V: TRBV9; CDR3: CASSVGGLGETQYF
J: TRBJ2-7; size: -; V: TRBV7-3; CDR3: CASSLGTSDSYEQYF
J: TRBJ1-6; size: -; V: TRBV5-1; CDR3: CASSLVSGSYNSPLHF
J: TRBJ1-1; size: -; V: TRBV4-1; CDR3: CASSRALTENTEAFF
J: TRBJ2-1; size: -; V: TRBV29-1; CDR3: CSVERNPQNEQFF
J: TRBJ2-3; size: -; V: TRBV12-5; CDR3: CASEGQKSTDTQYF
J: TRBJ2-7; size: -; V: TRBV4-1; CDR3: CASSQDPHGGGRSSYEQYF
J: TRBJ1-4; size: once; V: TRBV7-9; CDR3: CASSFGTGSGKLFF
J: TRBJ1-5; size: -; V: TRBV11-2; CDR3: CASSLDRGQPQHF
J: TRBJ1-2; size: -; V: TRBV18; CDR3: CASSAGWRGYGYTF
J: TRBJ1-1; size: -; V: TRBV18; CDR3: CASSPLEMNTEAFF
J: TRBJ2-5; size: -; V: TRBV4-2; CDR3: CASSLYYRVQDRETQYF
J: TRBJ2-1; size: -; V: TRBV14; CDR3: CASSQGGGRLNEQFF
J: TRBJ1-1; size: -; V: TRBV5-6; CDR3: CATGGPETLNTEAFF
J: TRBJ2-7; size: -; V: TRBV27; CDR3: CASSPMVGQGSGWGVGQYF
J: TRBJ1-6; size: -; V: TRBV2; CDR3: CASSERTGAYNSPLHF
J: TRBJ1-4; size: -; V: TRBV5-4; CDR3: CASSTSTATNEKLFF
J: TRBJ1-4; size: -; V: TRBV5-4; CDR3: CASSLKTGPNEKLFF
J: TRBJ1-5; size: -; V: TRBV7-9; CDR3: CASSLGQGAFQPQHF
J: TRBJ1-5; size: -; V: TRBV19; CDR3: CASSIAGLAVSNQPQHF
J: TRBJ1-3; size: -; V: TRBV30; CDR3: CAWSVSPTSTIYF
J: TRBJ1-1; size: -; V: TRBV29-1; CDR3: CSVQAGMNTEAFF
J: TRBJ1-2; size: -; V: TRBV6-1; CDR3: CASSSYGYTF
J: TRBJ1-2; size: -; V: TRBV6-1; CDR3: CASSVRDYGYTF